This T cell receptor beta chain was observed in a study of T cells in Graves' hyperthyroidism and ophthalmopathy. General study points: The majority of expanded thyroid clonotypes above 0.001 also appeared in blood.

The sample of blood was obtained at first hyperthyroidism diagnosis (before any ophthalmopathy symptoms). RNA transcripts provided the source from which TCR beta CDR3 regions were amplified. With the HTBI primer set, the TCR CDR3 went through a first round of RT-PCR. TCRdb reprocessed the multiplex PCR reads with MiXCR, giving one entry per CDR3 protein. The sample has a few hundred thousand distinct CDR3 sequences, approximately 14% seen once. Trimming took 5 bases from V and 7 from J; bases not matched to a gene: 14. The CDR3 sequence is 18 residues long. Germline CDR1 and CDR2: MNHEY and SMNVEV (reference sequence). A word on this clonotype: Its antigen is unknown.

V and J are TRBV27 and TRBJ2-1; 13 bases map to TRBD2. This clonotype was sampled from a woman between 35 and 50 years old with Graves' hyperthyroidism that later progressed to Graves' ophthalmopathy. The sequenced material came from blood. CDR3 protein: CASSIGTSGIGISNEQFF. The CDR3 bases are TGTGCCAGCAGTATTGGGACTAGCGGGATCGGGATATCAAATGAGCAGTTCTTC.